What follows are 20 T cell receptor beta chains derived from one specimen sequenced in a study of identical twins. Via MiXCR, TCRdb re-called the 5' RACE reads, giving one row per CDR3 protein. The repertoire holds approximately 690,000 distinct CDR3 sequences, less than 7% seen once, with around 2% in the top ten. Sequenced material: naive T cells sorted from blood. These receptors came from a man between 18 and 29 years old in good health.

This clonotype was seen many times. The chain links TRBV29-1 to TRBJ2-7, with 7 bases aligning to TRBD1. The CDR3 length is 15 residues. V trimming: 4 bases; J trimming: 0 bases; junction bases outside the gene matches: 9. CDR1 and CDR2 (germline): SQVTM, ANQGSEA. CDR3 in amino acids: CSVGVFRDSSYEQYV. The CDR3 nucleotides read TGCAGCGTTGGCGTCTTCCGGGACAGCTCCTACGAGCAGTACGTC.

This clonotype was seen ten or more times. The V and J genes are TRBV27 and TRBJ2-6; 9 nucleotides line up with TRBD1. CDR3 size: 18 residues. V dropped 6 bases and J dropped 5; count of bases not matched to a gene: 14. The germline gives CDR1 MNHEY, CDR2 SMNVEV (reference sequence). CDR3 amino acids: CASRGFGQGSTRANVLTF. DNA for the CDR3: TGTGCCAGCAGGGGATTTGGACAGGGGTCTACCCGGGCCAACGTCCTGACTTTC.

In this sample, this clonotype turned up a few times. The V call is TRBV29-1, the J call TRBJ2-1; 7 nucleotides agree with TRBD1. From germline, CDR1 is SQVTM and CDR2 ANQGSEA. With V trimmed by 6 bases and J by 3 bases, 20 bases remained unmatched. The CDR3 extends over 18 amino acids. CDR3 bases: TGCAGCGTCGAGGGGGCCGCGGATACTCAGACCATCTACAATGAGCAGTTCTTC. Translated, it gives CSVEGAADTQTIYNEQFF.

In nucleotides, the CDR3 is TGTGCCAGCAGCTTGGCATCCAGGGGGGTCCACACCGGGGAGCTGTTTTTT. As protein: CASSLASRGVHTGELFF. The V gene is TRBV5-5, the J gene TRBJ2-2, with D possibly being TRBD1 (7 bases). This CDR3 is 17 amino acids long. Germline lookup yields CDR1 SGHKS and CDR2 YYEKEE (reference sequence). Deletions cut 0 bases from V and 3 bases from J, with 15 bases between.

This clonotype has a count of ten or more. The chain carries TRBV29-1 and TRBJ2-2; TRBD1 matches 9 bases. Per the germline V gene, CDR1 is SQVTM and CDR2 is ANQGSEA. The CDR3 extends over 16 amino acids. The V segment lost 2 bases and the J segment 5 bases; nucleotides outside the gene matches: 9. The CDR3 DNA follows: TGCAGCGTTGAAATCCTGGGACAGGGTTTTACCGGGGAGCTGTTTTTT. Encoded protein: CSVEILGQGFTGELFF.

This clonotype came up many times. The chain is built from TRBV12-3 or TRBV12-4 and TRBJ1-5; 10 nucleotides match TRBD1. This CDR3 comprises 14 residues. V dropped 5 bases and J dropped 7; count of bases not matched to a gene: 5. In DNA form, the CDR3 reads TGTGCCAGCAGTCCTTTGGACAGGGGGCAGCCCCAGCATTTT. Translation: CASSPLDRGQPQHF.

The V call is TRBV7-8, the J call TRBJ2-1; TRBD2 matches 7 bases. The CDR3 is made up of 18 amino acids. CDR1 is SGHVS, CDR2 FQNEAQ, per germline. V lost 5 bases, J lost 8 bases, and 21 bases stayed unmatched. The CDR3 reads CASSKKRLAGVGADEQFF. The CDR3 coding sequence is TGTGCCAGCAGCAAAAAGAGGTTGGCGGGAGTCGGGGCCGATGAGCAGTTCTTC.

CDR3 residues: CASSPHLTGGRAEAFF. CDR3 sequence (DNA): TGTGCCAGCAGCCCCCACTTAACAGGGGGCCGGGCTGAAGCTTTCTTT. The chain couples TRBV9 to TRBJ1-1, with 9 bases lining up with TRBD1. This CDR3 has 16 amino acids. V dropped 4 bases and J dropped 6; count of bases not matched to a gene: 13. The germline V gene has CDR1 SGDLS and CDR2 YYNGEE.

Ten or more counts support this clonotype. This chain joins TRBV20-1 and TRBJ1-4; D remains ambiguous. Trimming removed 2 bases at V and 0 bases at J, with 7 bases between. Per the germline V gene, CDR1 is DFQATT and CDR2 is SNEGSKA (reference sequence). This CDR3 spans 14 amino acids. Written as DNA, the CDR3 is TGCAGTGCTAGAAAAAGATCAACTAATGAAAAACTGTTTTTT. Translation gives CSARKRSTNEKLFF.

The V and J genes are TRBV6-5 and TRBJ2-2; 12 bases agree with TRBD2. V shed 0 bases and J 4 bases; nucleotides not matched to a gene: 6. In germline, CDR1 is MNHEY, CDR2 SVGAGI. The CDR3 runs 18 residues. CDR3 nucleotide sequence: TGTGCCAGCAGTTACTCCCGACTAGCGGGAGTCGGCACCGGGGAGCTGTTTTTT. It specifies CASSYSRLAGVGTGELFF.

This chain links TRBV20-1 with TRBJ2-1; 8 bases map to TRBD1. The CDR3 runs 13 residues. From germline, CDR1 is DFQATT and CDR2 SNEGSKA (reference sequence). Germline trimming cut 6 bases from V and 6 bases from J; bases unmatched to any gene: 7. CDR3 coding DNA: TGCAGTGCGCAGGGGGCGGATCGCAATGAGCAGTTCTTC. Amino acids: CSAQGADRNEQFF.

This clonotype was seen ten or more times. This chain joins TRBV9 and TRBJ2-2; D gene ambiguous. This CDR3 is built from 12 residues. Germline assignment: CDR1 SGDLS and CDR2 YYNGEE. V lost 5 bases and J 6 bases, leaving 8 bases between the germline ends. The CDR3 here is CASRIGAGELFF. For the CDR3, the DNA is TGTGCCAGCAGAATAGGTGCCGGGGAGCTGTTTTTT. Variable domain in full (rest from reference TRBV9 and TRBJ2-2): DSGVTQTPKHLITATGQRVTLRCSPRSGDLSVYWYQQSLDQGLQFLIQYYNGEERAKGNILERFSAQQFPDLHSELNLSSLELGDSALYFCASRIGAGELFFGEGSRLTVL.

This clonotype was seen only a few times. The chain recombines TRBV6-1 with TRBJ2-5, with TRBD1 identical over 10 bases. Germline CDR1 MNHNS, CDR2 SASEGT. The CDR3 consists of 14 residues. V was clipped by 6 bases and J by 5 bases; unmatched bases: 6. The CDR3 DNA follows: TGTGCCAGCAGCGACAGGGGGCTTAGGGAGACCCAGTACTTC. Translating gives CASSDRGLRETQYF.

In its sample, this clonotype was seen a few times. The rearrangement uses TRBV5-1 and TRBJ2-2, with 9 bases aligning to TRBD1. The CDR3 is 16 amino acids. V trimming: 1 base; J trimming: 5 bases; junction bases outside the gene matches: 6. Germline CDR1 and CDR2: SGHRS and YFSETQ. As DNA, the CDR3 is TGCGCCAGCAGCTTGTCTCCGGGACAGGGTACCGGGGAGCTGTTTTTT. It encodes CASSLSPGQGTGELFF.

This clonotype was seen at least ten times. The V and J genes are TRBV5-5 and TRBJ1-2, with D maybe TRBD1 (5 bases). The CDR3 has 18 residues. The germline CDR1 and CDR2 sequences are SGHKS and YYEKEE (reference sequence). V was cut by 6 bases and J by 6 bases, with 30 bases left in between. The CDR3 sequence is CASIEVGDSARVGNGYTF. The CDR3 DNA sequence: TGTGCCAGCATAGAGGTCGGTGATTCCGCCAGGGTAGGGAATGGCTACACCTTC.

This clonotype was observed many times. V and J are TRBV4-1 and TRBJ1-5; no clear D gene. The CDR3 contains 14 residues. V shed 0 bases and J shed 3 bases, with 6 bases lying between them. CDR1 is MGHRA, CDR2 YSYEKL, per germline. CDR3 DNA: TGCGCCAGCAGCCAAGAAGGGATCAATCAGCCCCAGCATTTT. It encodes CASSQEGINQPQHF.

Ten or more counts support this clonotype. The chain carries TRBV29-1 and TRBJ2-1, with TRBD2 identical over 12 bases. The V gene's germline CDR1 is SQVTM and CDR2 ANQGSEA. Trimming removed 5 bases from V and 10 bases from J; junction bases left unmatched: 3. CDR3 length: 12 residues. The CDR3 reads CSVWTSGDEQFF. As DNA, the CDR3 is TGCAGCGTTTGGACTAGCGGGGACGAGCAGTTCTTC.

This clonotype has more than one count but fewer than ten. This chain links TRBV28 with TRBJ2-7, with 10 bases that match TRBD1. Germline CDR1 and CDR2: MDHEN and SYDVKM. This CDR3 comprises 18 residues. J lost 3 bases, V lost 7 bases, and 18 bases had no gene match. CDR3 sequence reads: CASNGEIRQGAPNYEQYF. As DNA, the CDR3 is TGTGCCAGCAACGGAGAGATCCGACAGGGGGCTCCAAACTACGAGCAGTACTTC.

CDR3 region: CASSLDSSRSYNEQFF. DNA of the CDR3: TGTGCCAGCAGCTTAGATTCTAGTCGCTCCTACAATGAGCAGTTCTTC. The V and J genes are TRBV7-2 and TRBJ2-1; no definite D call. CDR1 SGHTA and CDR2 FQGNSA come from the germline V gene. Trimming left V 1 base short and J 0 bases short, with 10 bases between. The CDR3 loop spans 16 amino acids.

V and J are TRBV10-3 and TRBJ2-1; TRBD2 agrees at 10 bases. Germline V gene data show CDR1 as ENHRY and CDR2 as SYGVKD. Losses at the gene ends were 11 bases for V and 6 bases for J; bases not matched to a gene: 7. The CDR3 contains 13 residues. The CDR3, as DNA: TGTGCCGTCCGGCTAGCGGGAGTCAATGAGCAGTTCTTC. This sequence encodes CAVRLAGVNEQFF.